What follows are 5 T cell receptor beta chains derived from one specimen sequenced in a study of shared clonotypes between healthy human individuals. Libraries were prepared by immunoSEQ multiplex PCR; TCRdb keeps only in-frame clonotypes and omits some of them. The sample has roughly 2.2 million clones, approximately 95% seen once. Sequencing input: naive CD4+ T cells from PBMCs. Subset denoted: CD45RA+ positively selected. The receptors shown here come from a man between 18 and 29 years old in good health. Some clones in this sample may be carry-over from other donors' samples.

The V gene is TRBV5-1, the J gene TRBJ2-1; tentatively, D is TRBD2 (5 bases). Looked up from germline, CDR1 is SGHRS and CDR2 is YFSETQ. The CDR3 sequence is 13 residues long. V was clipped by 4 bases and J by 5 bases, with 10 bases between them. The CDR3 loop is CASSPDGDNEQFF. CDR3 nucleotide sequence: TGCGCCAGCAGCCCGGACGGGGACAATGAGCAGTTCTTC.

V usage is TRBV6-1 and J usage is TRBJ2-6; D is unresolved. Looked up from germline, CDR1 is MNHNS and CDR2 is SASEGT. Deletions cut 2 bases from V and 0 bases from J, with 8 bases between. This CDR3 is 16 amino acids long. The CDR3 bases are TGTGCCAGCAGTGAAAGTAGGAGCTCTGGGGCCAACGTCCTGACTTTC. Protein product: CASSESRSSGANVLTF.

The CDR3 region is CASSYGTGGHQPQHF. The DNA for the CDR3 is TGTGCCAGCAGTTACGGGACAGGGGGCCATCAGCCCCAGCATTTT. The V gene is TRBV6-5, the J gene TRBJ1-5; 12 bases map to TRBD1. The CDR3 extends over 15 amino acids. The V and J ends lost 2 bases and 5 bases, in that order; junction bases with no gene match: 1. The germline CDR1 and CDR2 sequences are MNHEY and SVGAGI.

J is TRBJ2-1 and V is TRBV25-1; 7 nucleotides agree with TRBD2. With 4 bases clipped from V and 4 bases from J, the junction kept 7 bases outside the gene matches. CDR1 and CDR2 from the germline V gene are MGHDK and SYGVNS. This CDR3 comprises 15 residues. CDR3 bases: TGTGCCAGCAGTGCTGCTAGCGGAAATTACAATGAGCAGTTCTTC. Translation gives CASSAASGNYNEQFF.

This clone was counted a single time. The chain couples TRBV19 to TRBJ1-5; 11 bases agree with TRBD1. Germline CDR1 and CDR2: LNHDA and SQIVND (reference sequence). The trim removed 5 bases at V and 6 bases at J, leaving 3 bases unmatched. This CDR3 contains 14 residues. In DNA form, the CDR3 reads TGTGCCAGTAGTGGACAGGGGGCCGGTCAGCCCCAGCATTTT. Amino acids: CASSGQGAGQPQHF. The full variable domain, rest sourced from reference TRBV19 and TRBJ1-5, is DGGITQSPKYLFRKEGQNVTLSCEQNLNHDAMYWYRQDPGQGLRLIYYSQIVNDFQKGDIAEGYSVSREKKESFPLTVTSAQKNPTAFYLCASSGQGAGQPQHFGDGTRLSIL.